The next 30 T cell receptor beta chains were all read from a single sample in a study of cytomegalovirus exposure and HLA in healthy donors. PCR was performed using 60 Vbeta and 13 Jbeta primers. Clones were sequenced by immunoSEQ multiplex PCR, and TCRdb holds only the in-frame ones, with some missing. This sample has over 120,000 clones, with approximately 82% found just once. Material: PBMCs. These TCRs come from a man aged 30 to 39 in good health and CMV-seropositive.

This clone appeared a single time. Other DNA sequences of this sample code for an identical CDR3. This rearrangement joins TRBV4-1 to TRBJ1-6; TRBD1 aligns across 8 bases. Germline-derived CDR1 and CDR2 are MGHRA and YSYEKL. The CDR3 has 16 amino acids. Trimming removed 2 bases from V and 5 bases from J; junction bases left unmatched: 5. In nucleotides, the CDR3 is TGCGCCAGCAGCCAAACGGCGGACAGGGATAATTCACCCCTCCACTTT. Its protein product is CASSQTADRDNSPLHF.

J is TRBJ2-7 and V is TRBV20-1; weak D call: TRBD1 (5 bases). V was cut by 2 bases and J by 4 bases, with 6 bases left in between. The germline V gene encodes CDR1 DFQATT and CDR2 SNEGSKA (reference sequence). There are 11 residues in the CDR3. CDR3 loop: CSARRGYEQYF. The CDR3 bases are TGCAGTGCTAGAAGGGGTTACGAGCAGTACTTC.

A single count supports this clone. V usage is TRBV6-1 and J usage is TRBJ2-1; 8 bases agree with TRBD2. The CDR3 covers 14 residues. Per the germline V gene, CDR1 is MNHNS and CDR2 is SASEGT. V dropped 6 bases and J dropped 5; count of bases not matched to a gene: 6. The CDR3 loop reads CASSAYGGDNEQFF. The CDR3 region has the DNA TGTGCCAGCAGCGCCTACGGGGGGGACAATGAGCAGTTCTTC.

The chain recombines TRBV7-6 with TRBJ2-7, with 8 nucleotides matching TRBD1. There are 14 residues in the CDR3. The V and J ends lost 5 bases and 5 bases, in that order; junction bases with no gene match: 8. Germline values: CDR1 SGHVS, CDR2 FNYEAQ. The chain's CDR3 is CASSTLGDRHEQYF. For the CDR3, the DNA is TGTGCCAGCAGCACCCTCGGGGACAGGCACGAGCAGTACTTC.

In this sample, this clone turned up once. The chain carries TRBV6-5 and TRBJ2-4; weak D call: TRBD1 (5 bases). Between the trimmed V and J ends, which lost 4 bases and 3 bases, there was a span of 16 bases. The CDR3 is made up of 16 amino acids. Per germline, CDR1 MNHEY and CDR2 SVGAGI. CDR3: CASSSTSGIGKNIQYF. CDR3 nucleotides: TGTGCCAGCAGTTCGACCTCAGGGATTGGCAAAAACATTCAGTACTTC.

The chain carries TRBV5-1 and TRBJ2-2, with a tentative D call TRBD2 (6 bases). With 5 bases removed from V and 4 bases from J, the gap between germline ends came to 15 bases. CDR1 is SGHRS, CDR2 YFSETQ, per germline. This CDR3 has 15 residues. CDR3 sequence reads: CASSRGDFATGELFF. CDR3 nucleotide sequence: TGCGCCAGCAGTCGAGGGGACTTTGCCACCGGGGAGCTGTTTTTT.

In DNA, the CDR3 is TGTGCCACCAGCAGAGGCCTCGGGAGGAACACTGAAGCTTTCTTT. Translating gives CATSRGLGRNTEAFF. The chain employs TRBV15 and TRBJ1-1; D not certain. Germline-derived CDR1 and CDR2 are LNHNV and YYDKDF (reference sequence). V gave up 1 base and J gave up 1 base, with 10 bases separating them. The CDR3 is 15 residues long.

V usage is TRBV6-6 and J usage is TRBJ1-4, with unresolved D. The CDR3 loop spans 14 amino acids. Germline CDR1 reads MNHNY; CDR2 reads SVGAGI (reference sequence). The germline V and J ends were trimmed by 6 bases and 4 bases, with 12 bases remaining between them. The CDR3 nucleotides read TGTGCCAGCAGGACGGGAGGAAGTAATGAAAAACTGTTTTTT. Its translation is CASRTGGSNEKLFF.

V gene TRBV28 combines with J gene TRBJ2-2; D ambiguous. Germline values: CDR1 MDHEN, CDR2 SYDVKM. The V end lost 6 bases, the J end lost 9 bases, and 8 bases lay between the germline ends. The CDR3 spans 11 residues. The CDR3 loop reads CASSRNRELFF. The DNA for the CDR3 is TGTGCCAGCAGCCGAAACAGGGAGCTGTTTTTT. Supplemented by reference TRBV28 and TRBJ2-2, the full variable domain reads DVKVTQSSRYLVKRTGEKVFLECVQDMDHENMFWYRQDPGLGLRLIYFSYDVKMKEKGDIPEGYSVSREKKERFSLILESASTNQTSMYLCASSRNRELFFGEGSRLTVL.

The chain couples TRBV10-3 to TRBJ2-3, with 8 bases fitting TRBD2. The CDR3 is made up of 15 amino acids. CDR1 is ENHRY, CDR2 SYGVKD, per germline. The junction had 5 bases not matched to a gene; V was cut back by 3 bases and J by 3 bases. CDR3 loop: CAISDEGLETDTQYF. The CDR3 DNA reads as TGTGCCATCAGTGATGAGGGACTAGAAACAGATACGCAGTATTTT.

This clone was observed a few times. This chain links TRBV28 with TRBJ2-7, with D possibly TRBD2 on 6 matching bases. The CDR3 extends over 12 amino acids. The V end was cut by 4 bases, the J end by 3 bases, with 7 bases between. Germline V gene data show CDR1 as MDHEN and CDR2 as SYDVKM. CDR3 in amino acids: CASSSGLYEQYF. DNA for the CDR3: TGTGCCAGCAGTTCGGGACTCTACGAGCAGTACTTC.

The chain employs TRBV19 and TRBJ2-7; perhaps TRBD2 as D (7 bases). V was clipped by 0 bases and J by 0 bases, with 12 bases between them. From germline, CDR1 is LNHDA and CDR2 SQIVND (reference sequence). The CDR3 covers 16 residues. The CDR3 DNA reads TGTGCCAGTAGTATAGAAGGGGGGGCTGGCTCCTACGAGCAGTACTTC. It yields the protein CASSIEGGAGSYEQYF.

V is TRBV7-9 and J is TRBJ2-3, with 7 bases lining up with TRBD2. V dropped 2 bases and J dropped 4; count of bases not matched to a gene: 6. Germline CDR1 reads SEHNR; CDR2 reads FQNEAQ (reference sequence). The CDR3 runs to 15 residues. The CDR3 DNA is TGTGCCAGCAGCTTACCTCGGGGGGAGGCAGATACGCAGTATTTT. This encodes CASSLPRGEADTQYF.

The gene calls are TRBV25-1 and TRBJ1-4, with D uncertain. Germline V gene sequence: CDR1 MGHDK, CDR2 SYGVNS. CDR3 length: 12 residues. Deletions cut 8 bases from V and 8 bases from J, with 12 bases between. The CDR3 DNA reads TGTGCCAGCGGACCTCCGGGGGAAAAACTGTTTTTT. Translated: CASGPPGEKLFF.

This rearrangement joins TRBV6-1 to TRBJ2-2; 8 bases are shared with TRBD1. Germline V gene lookup returns CDR1 MNHNS and CDR2 SASEGT. The CDR3 consists of 15 residues. V dropped 5 bases and J dropped 5; count of bases not matched to a gene: 7. This chain's CDR3 is CASSPDRVRTGELFF. CDR3 nucleotides: TGTGCCAGCAGTCCGGACAGGGTTAGGACCGGGGAGCTGTTTTTT.

This clone has just a few counts. This chain connects TRBV19 to TRBJ1-2; 8 nucleotides match TRBD1. CDR1 LNHDA and CDR2 SQIVND come from the germline V gene (reference sequence). V gave up 2 bases and J gave up 4 bases; unmatched junction bases: 6. CDR3 length: 15 amino acids. CDR3 in DNA: TGTGCCAGTAGTATATGGCGGGACAGGAGCTATGGCTACACCTTC. Its protein is CASSIWRDRSYGYTF.

This sequence joins TRBV11-1 and TRBJ2-7; D is unresolved. Trimming pared 4 bases from V and 2 bases from J, leaving 12 bases between. The CDR3 extends over 14 amino acids. The germline gives CDR1 SGHAT, CDR2 FQDESV (reference sequence). The CDR3 coding sequence is TGTGCCAGCAGCTATTACCCTGGCCCCTACGAGCAGTACTTC. Translating gives CASSYYPGPYEQYF. The full variable domain, its missing parts supplied by reference TRBV11-1 and TRBJ2-7, is EAEVAQSPRYKITEKSQAVAFWCDPISGHATLYWYRQILGQGPELLVQFQDESVVDDSQLPKDRFSAERLKGVDSTLKIQPAELGDSAMYLCASSYYPGPYEQYFGPGTRLTVT.

The J gene is TRBJ2-2, the V gene TRBV19; weak D call: TRBD1 (6 bases). The germline V gene encodes CDR1 LNHDA and CDR2 SQIVND (reference sequence). Trimming left V 8 bases short and J 0 bases short, with 10 bases between. The CDR3 spans 14 residues. CDR3 DNA: TGTGCCAGTGGCGGACAGTCGAACACCGGGGAGCTGTTTTTT. Protein sequence: CASGGQSNTGELFF.

The chain has TRBV30 and TRBJ1-6; TRBD1 is a possible D gene (6 bases). The CDR3 is 13 residues long. Germline V gene data show CDR1 as GTSNPN and CDR2 as SVGIG (reference sequence). CDR3 in DNA: TGTGCTGGGGGCAGGGTCGATAATTCACCCCTCCACTTT. Translating gives CAGGRVDNSPLHF.

The V and J genes are TRBV9 and TRBJ1-2; 7 bases fit TRBD1. With V trimmed by 2 bases and J by 3 bases, 4 bases remained unmatched. This CDR3 has 14 residues. The germline V gene has CDR1 SGDLS and CDR2 YYNGEE. The chain's CDR3 is CASSVTGTDYGYTF. For the CDR3, the DNA is TGTGCCAGCAGCGTGACCGGGACAGACTATGGCTACACCTTC.

This chain uses TRBV6-4 with TRBJ2-1; D is undetermined. V gave up 4 bases and J gave up 0 bases, with 7 bases separating them. Per germline, CDR1 MRHNA and CDR2 SNTAGT. There are 14 residues in the CDR3. CDR3 sequence (DNA): TGTGCCAGCAGTGTGGAGAGCTCCTACAATGAGCAGTTCTTC. Its protein product is CASSVESSYNEQFF.

This clone was observed once. The gene calls are TRBV11-3 and TRBJ2-3, with TRBD2 identical over 8 bases. The CDR3 is 15 residues long. CDR1 is SGHNT and CDR2 is YENEEA in the germline V gene. The ends lost 0 bases at V and 3 bases at J; junction bases unmatched: 2. The CDR3 DNA reads as TGTGCCAGCAGCTTAGAAGGACTAGCAACAGATACGCAGTATTTT. This sequence encodes CASSLEGLATDTQYF.

V is TRBV6-5 and J is TRBJ2-3; D may be TRBD2 (6 bases). This CDR3 region has 12 residues. V lost 6 bases to trimming and J lost 5 bases, with 9 bases between them. Germline V lookup: CDR1 MNHEY, CDR2 SVGAGI. In nucleotides, the CDR3 is TGTGCCAGCAGGCCGGAGGGAGATACGCAGTATTTT. Translated, it gives CASRPEGDTQYF.

The genes are TRBV29-1 and TRBJ1-6, with D uncertain. V lost 6 bases and J 5 bases, leaving 11 bases between the germline ends. Germline values: CDR1 SQVTM, CDR2 ANQGSEA. The CDR3 spans 13 residues. CDR3 amino acids: CSVLVHDNSPLHF. As DNA, the CDR3 is TGCAGCGTACTGGTTCATGATAATTCACCCCTCCACTTT.

This clone showed up just a few times. The genes are TRBV18 and TRBJ2-5; D may be TRBD1 (7 bases). The CDR3 extends over 15 amino acids. The germline V and J ends were trimmed by 0 bases and 5 bases, with 13 bases remaining between them. Per germline, CDR1 KGHSH and CDR2 LQKENI. The DNA for the CDR3 is TGTGCCAGCTCACCACCGTGGCAGGGGGGCGAGACCCAGTACTTC. As protein: CASSPPWQGGETQYF. The full variable domain, completed using reference TRBV18 and TRBJ2-5, is NAGVMQNPRHLVRRRGQEARLRCSPMKGHSHVYWYRQLPEEGLKFMVYLQKENIIDESGMPKERFSAEFPKEGPSILRIQQVVRGDSAAYFCASSPPWQGGETQYFGPGTRLLVL.

The V call is TRBV6-6, the J call TRBJ2-1; D uncertain. V lost 0 bases and J 8 bases, leaving 14 bases between the germline ends. The CDR3 is 15 residues long. Germline V gene data show CDR1 as MNHNY and CDR2 as SVGAGI (reference sequence). DNA of the CDR3: TGTGCCAGCAGTTACTCGAATGCGCGAATGGATGAGCAGTTCTTC. Its translation is CASSYSNARMDEQFF.

CDR3 amino acids: CASSSPGGDTEAFF. Written as DNA, the CDR3 is TGCGCCAGCAGCTCGCCAGGGGGAGACACTGAAGCTTTCTTT. This chain joins TRBV5-1 and TRBJ1-1; 7 bases match TRBD1. The CDR3 runs 14 residues. Germline-derived CDR1 and CDR2 are SGHRS and YFSETQ. With 3 bases clipped from V and 3 bases from J, the junction kept 5 bases outside the gene matches.

The J gene is TRBJ1-2, the V gene TRBV19, with 8 bases identical to TRBD1. Germline loops: CDR1 LNHDA, CDR2 SQIVND (reference sequence). The CDR3 totals 14 residues. V trimming: 5 bases; J trimming: 3 bases; junction bases outside the gene matches: 5. This chain's CDR3 is CASSPDRVDYGYTF. DNA of the CDR3: TGTGCCAGTAGTCCGGACAGGGTCGACTATGGCTACACCTTC.

The rearrangement links TRBV18 to TRBJ1-1; D gene unclear. Per the germline V gene, CDR1 is KGHSH and CDR2 is LQKENI. With 8 bases removed from V and 6 bases from J, the gap between germline ends came to 19 bases. CDR3 length: 14 amino acids. CDR3 nucleotides: TGTGCCAGCCGAGGACTCGGACGGGATTCTGAAGCTTTCTTT. Translating gives CASRGLGRDSEAFF.

The V and J genes are TRBV6-5 and TRBJ1-6; a weak D match, TRBD1 (6 bases). Between the trimmed V and J ends, which lost 6 bases and 7 bases, there was a span of 13 bases. CDR3 length: 14 amino acids. Germline CDR1 MNHEY, CDR2 SVGAGI. CDR3 residues: CASRIGTKNSPLHF. As DNA, the CDR3 is TGTGCCAGCAGAATCGGGACAAAGAATTCACCCCTCCACTTT.